Each of the 22 T cell receptor beta chains below was sequenced from the same sample in a study of T cell responses to AZD1222 COVID-19 vaccine. Sequencing used immunoSEQ multiplex PCR; TCRdb keeps in-frame clones, though not all of them. This table has tens of thousands of clones, approximately 92% appearing once. This specimen was peripheral blood, taken 28 days after the second AZD1222 dose. The source of these receptors is an adult who received the AZD1222 COVID-19 vaccine.

The J gene is TRBJ1-1, the V gene TRBV12-5; 7 nucleotides line up with TRBD1. The CDR3 contains 14 residues. In germline, CDR1 is LGHNT, CDR2 FRNRAP. Trimming took 5 bases from V and 5 from J; bases not matched to a gene: 8. CDR3 in DNA: TGTGCTAGTGGTAGAACAGGGGCGCGGACTGAAGCTTTCTTT. It codes for CASGRTGARTEAFF.

V gene TRBV6-5 combines with J gene TRBJ2-1; D ambiguous. V was trimmed by 2 bases and J by 10 bases, leaving 6 bases between them. CDR3 length: 11 amino acids. Germline V gene data show CDR1 as MNHEY and CDR2 as SVGAGI. The CDR3 bases are TGTGCCAGCAGTTACGCCTGGGAGCAGTTCTTC. Translating it yields CASSYAWEQFF.

The chain joins TRBV27 to TRBJ1-1; 8 bases align to TRBD1. This CDR3 has 15 amino acids. Germline-derived CDR1 and CDR2 are MNHEY and SMNVEV (reference sequence). V was pared by 0 bases and J by 5 bases, with 5 bases of the junction left unmatched. The CDR3 coding sequence is TGTGCCAGCAGTTTATCCGACAGGGGAAGGACTGAAGCTTTCTTT. It translates to CASSLSDRGRTEAFF.

V gene TRBV6-6 combines with J gene TRBJ1-5; 8 nucleotides align to TRBD1. Losses at the gene ends were 7 bases for V and 6 bases for J; bases not matched to a gene: 11. Germline CDR1 is MNHNY and CDR2 is SVGAGI (reference sequence). CDR3 size: 15 residues. CDR3 in amino acids: CASTLTGEGFQPQHF. In nucleotides, the CDR3 is TGTGCCAGCACCTTGACAGGGGAAGGTTTTCAGCCCCAGCATTTT.

This chain links TRBV29-1 with TRBJ1-2; the match to TRBD1 covers 7 bases. Germline CDR1 reads SQVTM; CDR2 reads ANQGSEA. V lost 7 bases, J lost 2 bases, and 7 bases stayed unmatched. CDR3 length equals 13 residues. The CDR3 loop reads CSAQRGQNYGYTF. CDR3 bases: TGCAGCGCCCAGAGGGGGCAGAACTATGGCTACACCTTC.

CDR3 DNA: TGCGCCAGCAGCCAAGATAGTCGGGGTTCCTACGAGCAGTACTTC. Translating gives CASSQDSRGSYEQYF. This chain connects TRBV4-3 to TRBJ2-7; tentative D call: TRBD2 (5 bases). CDR1 is LGHNA, CDR2 YSLEER, per germline. The CDR3 runs 15 residues. Trimming removed 0 bases from V and 1 base from J, with 10 bases in between.

The V gene is TRBV7-2, the J gene TRBJ2-7, with 7 bases matching TRBD1. The J segment lost 2 bases and the V segment lost 2 bases, leaving 12 bases of the junction unmatched. The CDR3 is 17 amino acids. Germline loops: CDR1 SGHTA, CDR2 FQGNSA. The CDR3 sequence is CASSLPRQGTNAYEQYF. DNA for the CDR3: TGTGCCAGCAGCTTACCCCGACAGGGTACAAACGCCTACGAGCAGTACTTC.

The rearrangement links TRBV3-1 (or the pseudogene TRBV3-2) to TRBJ2-5, with D perhaps TRBD1 (5 bases). The CDR3 consists of 14 residues. In germline, CDR1 is LGHDT, CDR2 YNNKEL (reference sequence). V gave up 4 bases and J gave up 6 bases, with 15 bases separating them. In DNA, the CDR3 is TGTGCCAGCAGCCTCTCTCAGGACAAAAAGACCCAGTACTTC. As protein: CASSLSQDKKTQYF.

The chain uses TRBV9 and TRBJ2-1; D gene uncertain. V was trimmed by 3 bases and J by 6 bases, leaving 16 bases between them. The CDR3 extends over 15 amino acids. Germline-derived CDR1 and CDR2 are SGDLS and YYNGEE. The CDR3 reads CASSARPSILNEQFF. The CDR3 coding sequence is TGTGCCAGCAGCGCAAGACCGTCGATCCTCAATGAGCAGTTCTTC.

CDR3 sequence: CASSPGFVGPDTQYF. CDR3 sequence (DNA): TGTGCCAGCAGCCCAGGGTTTGTCGGACCAGATACGCAGTATTTT. This chain uses TRBV11-1 with TRBJ2-3; D is possibly TRBD1 (5 bases). The V end was cut by 5 bases, the J end by 4 bases, with 16 bases between. The CDR3 has 15 residues. Germline values: CDR1 SGHAT, CDR2 FQDESV (reference sequence).

The genes are TRBV6-5 and TRBJ1-2; TRBD1 might be the D (5 bases). Germline lookup yields CDR1 MNHEY and CDR2 SVGAGI. V lost 2 bases, J lost 2 bases, and 9 bases lay in between. This CDR3 comprises 14 residues. CDR3 sequence: CASSYEAGNYGYTF. CDR3 DNA: TGTGCCAGCAGTTACGAGGCAGGGAACTATGGCTACACCTTC.

CDR3 loop: CATIGGGKQYV. CDR3 in DNA: TGTGCCACCATAGGGGGCGGGAAGCAGTACGTC. The rearrangement uses TRBV24-1 and TRBJ2-7, with D possibly being TRBD1 (7 bases). The V and J ends lost 8 bases and 8 bases respectively, with 12 bases between them. There are 11 residues in the CDR3. Germline-derived CDR1 and CDR2 are KGHDR and SFDVKD.

J is TRBJ2-3 and V is TRBV7-9; the match to TRBD2 covers 8 bases. The CDR3 is 17 amino acids. Germline-derived CDR1 and CDR2 are SEHNR and FQNEAQ (reference sequence). Losses at the gene ends were 1 base for V and 2 bases for J; bases not matched to a gene: 8. The CDR3 spells CASSLGALAGVTDTQYF. The CDR3 region has the DNA TGTGCCAGCAGCTTAGGGGCTCTAGCGGGCGTCACAGATACGCAGTATTTT.

This clone showed up just a few times. V gene TRBV19 combines with J gene TRBJ1-2, with 9 nucleotides matching TRBD1. The CDR3 runs to 16 residues. V was clipped by 4 bases and J by 0 bases; unmatched bases: 6. Germline assignment: CDR1 LNHDA and CDR2 SQIVND (reference sequence). CDR3 coding DNA: TGTGCCAGTAGTACAGGGACAGGGAGGGCTAACTATGGCTACACCTTC. As protein: CASSTGTGRANYGYTF.

The chain is built from TRBV21-1 and TRBJ2-2; TRBD1, as called in the table, went unchecked against the DNA. TRBV21-1 is termed a pseudogene. The CDR3 contains 15 residues. The CDR3 region is CASINDNANTGELFF. CDR3 in DNA: TGTGCCAGCATAAACGACAATGCGAACACCGGGGAGCTGTTTTTT.

This clone has a single count. The chain couples TRBV14 to TRBJ2-6; 7 nucleotides match TRBD1. V shed 0 bases, J shed 4 bases, and the junction held 9 bases outside the gene matches. This CDR3 has 18 residues. Germline V gene data show CDR1 as SGHDN and CDR2 as FVKESK. The CDR3 DNA sequence: TGTGCCAGCAGCCAAGAGGACAGGACTTCACGGGGGGCCAACGTCCTGACTTTC. This translates into CASSQEDRTSRGANVLTF.

The V call is TRBV6-4, the J call TRBJ2-2, with 9 bases matching TRBD1. CDR3 size: 15 residues. Germline-derived CDR1 and CDR2 are MRHNA and SNTAGT. V was clipped by 7 bases and J by 3 bases; unmatched bases: 6. CDR3 sequence (DNA): TGTGCCAGCACGTGGAGGACAGGGGACACCGGGGAGCTGTTTTTT. It translates to CASTWRTGDTGELFF.

V and J are TRBV5-4 and TRBJ1-5; 7 positions match TRBD1. The CDR3 runs to 14 residues. V lost 2 bases and J lost 1; bases outside the gene matches: 0. CDR1 is SGHNT, CDR2 YYREEE, per germline (reference sequence). The CDR3 loop is CASSLQGSNQPQHF. DNA for the CDR3: TGTGCCAGCAGCTTACAGGGGAGCAATCAGCCCCAGCATTTT.

The chain links TRBV28 to TRBJ2-7; D is perhaps TRBD2 (7 bases). Trimming took off 7 bases at V and 1 base at J, with 17 bases between the two ends. This CDR3 is built from 15 residues. From germline, CDR1 is MDHEN and CDR2 SYDVKM. Here the CDR3 reads CASNLGGAGSYEQYF. The DNA for the CDR3 is TGTGCCAGCAACTTAGGGGGGGCCGGGTCCTACGAGCAGTACTTC.

The CDR3 region has the DNA TGTGCCAGCAGTAGTGGGGAGAGGAGACACTCCTACGAGCAGTACGTC. Translated: CASSSGERRHSYEQYV. The chain joins TRBV11-2 to TRBJ2-7; the D gene is possibly TRBD2 (5 bases). The CDR3 contains 16 residues. Trimming removed 6 bases from V and 0 bases from J, with 18 bases in between. CDR1 is SGHAT and CDR2 is FQNNGV in the germline V gene.

The table lists this clone with a count of one. The chain combines TRBV2 with TRBJ1-2; 8 bases fit TRBD1. CDR3 length: 13 residues. CDR1 and CDR2 from the germline V gene are SNHLY and FYNNEI. V trimming: 7 bases; J trimming: 4 bases; junction bases outside the gene matches: 5. The CDR3 sequence is CASTSDRGYGYTF. The CDR3 DNA reads as TGTGCCAGCACCTCCGACAGGGGCTATGGCTACACCTTC.

This clone showed up just a few times. This chain uses TRBV30 with TRBJ1-6; 8 bases are shared with TRBD1. V shed 4 bases, J shed 6 bases, and the junction held 5 bases outside the gene matches. CDR3 length equals 14 residues. The germline CDR1 and CDR2 sequences are GTSNPN and SVGIG (reference sequence). CDR3 sequence (DNA): TGTGCCTGGACCCGGACAGGGTCTAATTCACCCCTCCACTTT. This encodes CAWTRTGSNSPLHF. The full variable domain, in which reference TRBV30 and TRBJ1-6 provide the parts outside the CDR3, is SQTIHQWPATLVQPVGSPLSLECTVEGTSNPNLYWYRQAAGRGLQLLFYSVGIGQISSEVPQNLSASRPQDRQFILSSKKLLLSDSGFYLCAWTRTGSNSPLHFGNGTRLTVT.